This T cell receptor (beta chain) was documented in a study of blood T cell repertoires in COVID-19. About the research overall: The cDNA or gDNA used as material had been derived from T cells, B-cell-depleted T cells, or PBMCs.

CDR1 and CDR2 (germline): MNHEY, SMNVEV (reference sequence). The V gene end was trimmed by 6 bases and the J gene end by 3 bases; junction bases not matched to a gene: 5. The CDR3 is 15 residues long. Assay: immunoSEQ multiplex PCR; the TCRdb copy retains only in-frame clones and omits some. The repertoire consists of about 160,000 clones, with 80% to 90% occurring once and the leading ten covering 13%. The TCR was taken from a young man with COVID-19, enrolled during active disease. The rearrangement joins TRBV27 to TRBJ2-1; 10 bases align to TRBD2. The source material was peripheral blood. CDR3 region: CASRIRTSGYNEQFF. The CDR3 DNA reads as TGTGCCAGCAGGATAAGGACTAGCGGCTACAATGAGCAGTTCTTC.